The source of this TCR beta chain is a study of cytomegalovirus exposure and HLA in healthy donors. Healthy bone marrow donors made up the donor group. Both 60 Vbeta primers and 13 Jbeta primers went into the PCR. Method: immunoSEQ multiplex PCR; TCRdb's copy keeps in-frame clones and lacks some. The profile shows 170,000 or so clones, roughly 87% of them singletons. CDR3 length equals 15 residues. V gave up 4 bases and J gave up 0 bases, with 13 bases separating them. CDR1 is MDHEN, CDR2 SYDVKM, per germline. Sequenced sample: PBMCs. The receptor was derived from a man between 50 and 59 years old in good health and CMV-seronegative. V gene TRBV28 combines with J gene TRBJ2-7, with a tentative D call TRBD2 (5 bases). The CDR3: CASSSPGRPSYEQYF. CDR3 bases: TGTGCCAGCAGTTCACCGGGAAGGCCCTCCTACGAGCAGTACTTC.